The T cell receptor beta chain described here comes from a study of blood T cell repertoires in COVID-19. Looking at the study overall: T cells, B-cell-depleted T cells, or PBMCs provided the cDNA or gDNA that served as material.

The CDR3 sequence is 13 residues long. Germline trimming cut 7 bases from V and 7 bases from J; bases unmatched to any gene: 8. Germline lookup yields CDR1 SEHNR and CDR2 FQNEAQ (reference sequence). This table comes from immunoSEQ multiplex PCR, and its TCRdb copy is limited to in-frame clones, with some not included. Altogether roughly 400,000 clones are present, roughly 90% being singletons, with the ten largest covering roughly 2%. What was sequenced was PBMCs or T cells enriched from blood (not recorded which). The receptor comes from a woman in her thirties or forties with acute COVID-19. V is TRBV7-9 and J is TRBJ1-1, with 8 bases matching TRBD1. The CDR3 protein is CASTQGQAIEAFF. In DNA, the CDR3 is TGTGCCAGCACCCAGGGACAGGCCATTGAAGCTTTCTTT.